This TCR beta chain was sequenced for a study of CD8+CD57+ T cells in acquired aplastic anemia. The wider study: DNA from sorted CD4+ and CD8+ cells averaged around 3.2 ug.

The TCR beta profiling, which covered VDJ combination and CDR3 sequence, was carried out using genomic DNA as the template. TCRdb called the reads again in MiXCR, with one record for every CDR3 protein. This sample has 100,000 to 150,000 distinct CDR3 sequences, with over 30% found just once. For sequencing, patients were chosen who had shown expansion of CD8+CD57+ cells by flow cytometry. Untreated patients provided the blood samples, with no therapy given before sampling. The CDR3 totals 17 residues. Germline V gene data show CDR1 as LNHDA and CDR2 as SQIVND (reference sequence). The V gene end was trimmed by 0 bases and the J gene end by 8 bases; junction bases not matched to a gene: 12. The study, taken as a whole, reports: Significance was not reached for CD8+ Simpson's diversity between patients and controls. Researchers report that around 30 CD8+ CDR3 sequences appeared in both patients and controls.

This clonotype was counted at least ten times. Its target is not known. V and J are TRBV19 and TRBJ1-2, with 10 bases that match TRBD1. The sequence derives from a human donor with aplastic anemia. The sequenced sample consisted of sorted CD4+, CD8+, or CD8+CD57+ T cells (not recorded which) from PBMCs. CDR3 residues: CASSIDSVGQGTRGYTF. As DNA, the CDR3 is TGTGCCAGTAGTATAGATTCTGTGGGACAGGGGACGCGCGGCTACACCTTC. Combining the CDR3 with reference TRBV19 and TRBJ1-2 gives the whole variable domain DGGITQSPKYLFRKEGQNVTLSCEQNLNHDAMYWYRQDPGQGLRLIYYSQIVNDFQKGDIAEGYSVSREKKESFPLTVTSAQKNPTAFYLCASSIDSVGQGTRGYTFGSGTRLTVV.